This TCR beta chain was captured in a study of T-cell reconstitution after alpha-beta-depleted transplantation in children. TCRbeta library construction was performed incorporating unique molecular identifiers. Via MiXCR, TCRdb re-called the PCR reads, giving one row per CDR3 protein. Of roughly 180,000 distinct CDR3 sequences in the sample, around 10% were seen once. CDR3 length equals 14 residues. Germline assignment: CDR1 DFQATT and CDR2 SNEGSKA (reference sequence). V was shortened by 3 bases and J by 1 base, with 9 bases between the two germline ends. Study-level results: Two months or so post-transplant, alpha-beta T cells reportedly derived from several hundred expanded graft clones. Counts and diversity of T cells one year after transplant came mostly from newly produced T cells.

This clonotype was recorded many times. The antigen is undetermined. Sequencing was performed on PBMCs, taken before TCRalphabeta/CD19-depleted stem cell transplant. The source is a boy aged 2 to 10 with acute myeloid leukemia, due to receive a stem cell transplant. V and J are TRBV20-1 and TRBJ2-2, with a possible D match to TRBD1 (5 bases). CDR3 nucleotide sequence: TGCAGTGCTAGCAGGGCTCAGAACACCGGGGAGCTGTTTTTT. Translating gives CSASRAQNTGELFF.